This entry lists 29 T cell receptor beta chains sequenced from one sample in a study of metastatic and nonmetastatic thyroid tumors. Patients underwent thyroid surgery, and none had received any treatment before it. TCRdb re-analyzed the PCR reads using MiXCR. The table has about 19,000 clones, roughly 25% seen once. The sequencing input was blood. These receptor sequences come from a male donor with papillary thyroid cancer or a benign thyroid nodule (not recorded which). Some clones in this sample may be carry-over from other donors' samples.

The chain combines TRBV6-2 or TRBV6-3 with TRBJ1-1; possibly TRBD1 for D (5 bases). The CDR3 consists of 13 residues. Trimming cost V 5 bases and J 2 bases, with 9 bases left between them. The germline V gene has CDR1 MNHEY and CDR2 SVGEGT. The CDR3 DNA reads as TGTGCCAGCAGTCCGACAGAAAACACTGAAGCTTTCTTT. Translation: CASSPTENTEAFF.

This clone has at least ten counts. The chain recombines TRBV12-3 or TRBV12-4 with TRBJ1-1; D gene unclear. The germline V and J ends were trimmed by 6 bases and 5 bases, with 10 bases remaining between them. The CDR3 has 12 amino acids. CDR3 residues: CASRIEWTEAFF. CDR3 sequence (DNA): TGTGCCAGCAGGATTGAATGGACTGAAGCTTTCTTT.

The sample holds many counts of this clone. The chain joins TRBV28 to TRBJ1-5; D possibly corresponds to TRBD1 (5 bases). Germline V CDR1 and CDR2: MDHEN, SYDVKM. This CDR3 is 18 amino acids long. V dropped 5 bases and J dropped 1 base, with 21 bases sitting between them. CDR3 DNA sequence: TGTGCCAGCAGTATCGGGCGCTTCAGGGAAGTGAGCAATCAGCCCCAGCATTTT. Its translation: CASSIGRFREVSNQPQHF.

Only one count was recorded for this clone. The chain recombines TRBV20-1 with TRBJ1-2; D gene unclear. The CDR3 length is 13 residues. CDR1 DFQATT and CDR2 SNEGSKA come from the germline V gene (reference sequence). Trimming took 2 bases from V and 7 from J, leaving 14 bases between them. The CDR3 nucleotides read TGCAGTGCTAGATTGAACAGCGGGGTTGGCTACACCTTC. It is translated as CSARLNSGVGYTF.

This clone has only a few counts. A read error may explain this, as a much larger clone is one base away. As DNA, the CDR3 is TGCAGTGCTAGTGCTCTAGCGGGAGCTTGGGATACGCAGTATTTT. Its translation is CSASALAGAWDTQYF. The chain recombines TRBV20-1 with TRBJ2-3, with 10 bases matching TRBD2. The junction had 9 bases not matched to a gene; V was cut back by 3 bases and J by 6 bases. Germline-derived CDR1 and CDR2 are DFQATT and SNEGSKA (reference sequence). This CDR3 region has 15 residues.

The rearrangement uses TRBV6-1 and TRBJ1-2, with 10 bases fitting TRBD1. Germline values: CDR1 MNHNS, CDR2 SASEGT. The trim removed 6 bases at V and 8 bases at J, leaving 6 bases unmatched. This CDR3 spans 13 amino acids. The CDR3 DNA sequence: TGTGCCAGCAGCGGGACAGGGGATAGGGGCTACACCTTC. It translates to CASSGTGDRGYTF.

This clone is medium-sized within its sample. The rearrangement links TRBV11-2 to TRBJ1-2, with a weak D call TRBD1 (6 bases). CDR1 SGHAT and CDR2 FQNNGV come from the germline V gene. The CDR3 contains 14 residues. Trimming removed 0 bases at V and 5 bases at J, with 10 bases between. The CDR3 DNA is TGTGCCAGCAGCTTAGAGCCAGGGGTATATGGCTACACCTTC. Protein sequence: CASSLEPGVYGYTF.

In this sample, this clone turned up a few times. The rearrangement links TRBV6-1 to TRBJ2-3; TRBD2 agrees at 10 bases. CDR1 is MNHNS and CDR2 is SASEGT in the germline V gene. This CDR3 spans 14 amino acids. V shed 5 bases, J shed 6 bases, and the junction held 5 bases outside the gene matches. DNA for the CDR3: TGTGCCAGCAGTCTAGCGGGAGTTGGGGATACGCAGTATTTT. Translated: CASSLAGVGDTQYF.

This sequence joins TRBV12-3 or TRBV12-4 and TRBJ1-2, with unresolved D. Between the trimmed V and J ends, which lost 5 bases and 8 bases, there was a span of 15 bases. This CDR3 has 13 residues. This CDR3 is CASSLGAGKGYTF. The DNA of the CDR3 is TGTGCCAGCAGTCTGGGCGCAGGAAAGGGCTACACCTTC.

This clone was observed at least ten times. The V call is TRBV11-1, the J call TRBJ2-3; maybe TRBD1 (7 bases). There are 17 residues in the CDR3. V lost 7 bases and J 3 bases, leaving 23 bases between the germline ends. The germline V gene encodes CDR1 SGHAT and CDR2 FQDESV (reference sequence). CDR3 sequence: CASKLPTSQGGTDTQYF. The CDR3 nucleotides read TGTGCCAGCAAGCTACCCACGAGTCAGGGGGGAACAGATACGCAGTATTTT.

The DNA of the CDR3 is TGTGCCAGCAGTGGGGGGGAACCCCAAGAGACCCAGTACTTC. This gives the protein CASSGGEPQETQYF. The J gene is TRBJ2-5, the V gene TRBV6-2 or TRBV6-3; 7 bases are a match to TRBD2. Germline V gene sequence: CDR1 MNHEY, CDR2 SVGEGT. The CDR3 is 14 amino acids. Trimming cost V 5 bases and J 1 base; bases outside gene matches: 4.

The table lists this clone with many counts. This rearrangement joins TRBV6-5 to TRBJ2-4; 9 nucleotides line up with TRBD1. There are 19 residues in the CDR3. Germline CDR1 MNHEY, CDR2 SVGAGI. V gave up 0 bases and J gave up 0 bases; unmatched junction bases: 9. The DNA for the CDR3 is TGTGCCAGCAGTTACTCAGGGACAGGGATCACCACAGCCAAAAACATTCAGTACTTC. Translated: CASSYSGTGITTAKNIQYF.

The chain carries TRBV6-2 or TRBV6-3 and TRBJ2-7, with 7 bases aligning to TRBD1. This CDR3 spans 16 amino acids. Germline V gene data show CDR1 as MNHEY and CDR2 as SVGEGT. CDR3 loop: CARSFLGQCSQGEQYF. In DNA, the CDR3 is TGTGCACGCAGTTTCCTGGGACAGTGCTCACAGGGCGAGCAGTACTTC.

This clone was counted between two and nine times. V gene TRBV12-3 or TRBV12-4 combines with J gene TRBJ2-7, with 9 bases aligning to TRBD2. Trimming cost V 4 bases and J 3 bases; bases outside gene matches: 10. This CDR3 region has 16 residues. Here the CDR3 DNA reads TGTGCCAGCAGTTCAGGTCGGCTAGCGGGGATCTACGAGCAGTACTTC. Amino acid sequence: CASSSGRLAGIYEQYF.

This clone has a count of ten or more. A read error is possible here, since a much larger clone lies one base away. The J gene is TRBJ2-5, the V gene TRBV20-1, with 12 nucleotides matching TRBD2. With V trimmed by 6 bases and J by 5 bases, 13 bases remained unmatched. Germline CDR1 DFQATT, CDR2 SNEGSKA (reference sequence). This CDR3 is 16 amino acids long. The CDR3 coding sequence is TGCAGTGCAACCCCCCTAGCGGGAGGGTCCCATGAGACCCAGTACTTC. Translation: CSATPLAGGSHETQYF.

The CDR3 protein is CASSPDDRENGYTF. CDR3 nucleotide sequence: TGTGCCAGCAGCCCGGATGACAGGGAGAATGGCTACACCTTC. The V gene is TRBV5-6, the J gene TRBJ1-2, with 7 bases aligning to TRBD1. This CDR3 spans 14 amino acids. V lost 4 bases, J lost 6 bases, and 9 bases stayed unmatched. Germline CDR1 reads SGHDT; CDR2 reads YYEEEE.

This clone showed up many times. V and J are TRBV28 and TRBJ2-3; D gene uncertain. V lost 1 base, J lost 4 bases, and 21 bases lay in between. The CDR3 is 18 residues long. The V gene's germline CDR1 is MDHEN and CDR2 SYDVKM. This CDR3 is CASSLSVGLGSIADTQYF. CDR3 in DNA: TGTGCCAGCAGTTTATCGGTGGGTCTAGGATCCATCGCAGATACGCAGTATTTT.

This clone is labeled medium-sized. The chain joins TRBV6-5 to TRBJ1-2; 7 bases fit TRBD1. The CDR3 covers 13 residues. Germline V gives CDR1 MNHEY, CDR2 SVGAGI. V lost 2 bases to trimming and J lost 8 bases; unmatched junction nucleotides: 5. CDR3 nucleotide sequence: TGTGCCAGCAGTTACGCTGCAGGGGGAGGCTACACCTTC. This gives the protein CASSYAAGGGYTF.

The chain uses TRBV20-1 and TRBJ2-2; the D gene is possibly TRBD2 (5 bases). V was cut by 6 bases and J by 3 bases, with 11 bases left in between. Germline CDR1 is DFQATT and CDR2 is SNEGSKA (reference sequence). This CDR3 contains 13 residues. As DNA, the CDR3 is TGCAGTGCCGCGACTACCTACACCGGGGAGCTGTTTTTT. Translating gives CSAATTYTGELFF.

This clone turned up a few times. J is TRBJ1-5 and V is TRBV28, with D unclear. V was trimmed by 7 bases and J by 0 bases, leaving 16 bases between them. Germline V CDR1 and CDR2: MDHEN, SYDVKM. The CDR3 covers 16 residues. CDR3 DNA: TGTGCCAGCACTCGGGGAACGCAATATAGCAATCAGCCCCAGCATTTT. It is translated as CASTRGTQYSNQPQHF.

Ten or more counts support this clone. This chain links TRBV12-3 or TRBV12-4 with TRBJ2-5; D remains unclear. The CDR3 sequence is 14 residues long. CDR3 nucleotides: TGTATTCTCGTAGGGTGCGCGTACCAAGAGACCCAGTACTTC. Translation: CILVGCAYQETQYF.

This clone has only a few counts. The chain links TRBV19 to TRBJ1-2, with D possibly matching TRBD1 (5 bases). The CDR3 covers 13 residues. Germline lookup yields CDR1 LNHDA and CDR2 SQIVND (reference sequence). Trimming left V 3 bases short and J 6 bases short, with 11 bases between. CDR3: CASSMTGLDGYTF. In DNA form, the CDR3 reads TGTGCCAGTAGTATGACGGGGCTAGATGGCTACACCTTC.

This clone was recorded only once. This chain links TRBV30 with TRBJ1-1, with D maybe TRBD1 (6 bases). V dropped 1 base and J dropped 5 bases, with 23 bases sitting between them. Looked up from germline, CDR1 is GTSNPN and CDR2 is SVGIG (reference sequence). The CDR3 spans 17 residues. CDR3 sequence (DNA): TGTGCCTGGAGTGAACTAAGGACAGTGTTTATAGCAACTGAAGCTTTCTTT. Amino acids: CAWSELRTVFIATEAFF.

This rearrangement joins TRBV12-3 or TRBV12-4 to TRBJ1-2; possible D gene TRBD1, 5 bases. CDR3 length: 14 amino acids. Trimming left V 3 bases short and J 4 bases short, with 12 bases between. The CDR3 DNA reads as TGTGCCAGCAGTTTTTCGTTAGACAGCTATGGCTACACCTTC. Its protein product is CASSFSLDSYGYTF.

The V gene is TRBV7-2, the J gene TRBJ2-7, with a possible D match to TRBD1 (5 bases). The CDR3 loop spans 19 amino acids. In germline, CDR1 is SGHTA, CDR2 FQGNSA. Trimming left V 0 bases short and J 2 bases short, with 23 bases between. Written as DNA, the CDR3 is TGTGCCAGCAGCTTAGCGCGTTCAGGGCGTCGCACCAATACCTACGAGCAGTACTTC. This sequence encodes CASSLARSGRRTNTYEQYF.

The CDR3 loop reads CASSLAVGAEGEQYF. DNA of the CDR3: TGTGCCAGCAGCTTAGCGGTGGGGGCTGAAGGTGAGCAGTACTTC. The V gene is TRBV7-9, the J gene TRBJ2-7, with D possibly TRBD1 on 6 matching bases. This CDR3 has 15 amino acids. In germline, CDR1 is SEHNR, CDR2 FQNEAQ (reference sequence). The V end lost 0 bases, the J end lost 7 bases, and 16 bases lay between the germline ends.

The chain couples TRBV6-1 to TRBJ2-7; TRBD2 might be the D (6 bases). The V and J ends lost 6 bases and 4 bases respectively, with 19 bases between them. The CDR3 length is 15 residues. CDR1 is MNHNS, CDR2 SASEGT, per germline. CDR3 coding DNA: TGTGCCAGCAGCGCCCGTCTAGCGCGATTGTACGAGCAGTACTTC. This encodes CASSARLARLYEQYF.

In this sample, this clone turned up a few times. The rearrangement joins TRBV27 to TRBJ2-7, with unresolved D. This CDR3 region has 11 residues. Germline lookup yields CDR1 MNHEY and CDR2 SMNVEV (reference sequence). Trimming stripped 11 bases from V and 5 bases from J, with 13 bases between. CDR3 in DNA: TGTGCCGGGCGATTAAGGAACGAGCAGTACTTC. Protein sequence: CAGRLRNEQYF.

This clone ranks as medium-sized. The chain employs TRBV12-3 or TRBV12-4 and TRBJ2-3; unclear D gene. This CDR3 is 14 amino acids long. Trimming pared 3 bases from V and 4 bases from J, leaving 11 bases between. The CDR3 loop reads CASSLKSDSDTQYF. CDR3 DNA sequence: TGTGCCAGCAGTTTGAAGTCGGATTCAGATACGCAGTATTTT.